This T cell receptor (beta chain) stems from a study of shared clonotypes between healthy human individuals. Study-level results: Shared across a few donors were 4% to 6% of the naive CD4 clonotypes.

There are 13 residues in the CDR3. Sequencing used immunoSEQ multiplex PCR; TCRdb keeps in-frame clones, though not all of them. Of about 980,000 clones detected, about three quarters appear once; the ten largest clones hold around 1.4%. This clone came up a few times. No antigen is known for it. The chain combines TRBV21-1 with TRBJ2-7; TRBD2, the table's D call, lacks a check against the DNA. TRBV21-1 is a listed pseudogene. The origin of this receptor is a young man in good health. The sample taken for sequencing was memory CD4+ T cells sorted from blood. Subset described: CD45RA-negative fraction. CDR3 nucleotides: TGTGCCAGCAGCTCACTAAGCTCCTACGAGCAGTACTTC. Translated: CASSSLSSYEQYF.